What follows is one T cell receptor (beta chain) and its context. The data were taken from a study of blood T cell repertoires in COVID-19. Study-wide context: COVID-19 samples collected from the United States, Italy and Spain covered acute and convalescent phases. PBMCs, B-cell-depleted T cells, or T cells were the source of the cDNA or gDNA that made up the material.

The CDR3 has 15 amino acids. V lost 4 bases and J lost 5; bases outside the gene matches: 12. Germline V CDR1 and CDR2: SGHRS, YFSETQ. In the original processing: Amplification from reference gene primers served as the basis for estimated nucleated cell counts. TCRdb's table, derived via immunoSEQ multiplex PCR, lists solely in-frame clones and lacks some. Clone size and V and J calls were adopted from that table, with D and trimming inferred from the DNA. The sample lists around 120,000 clones, around 87% occurring once. Material for sequencing was peripheral blood. The J gene is TRBJ2-7, the V gene TRBV5-1; 7 bases are shared with TRBD1. The source of this sequence is a woman aged 70 to 79 with acute or convalescent COVID-19. The CDR3 region is CASSAGQVGSHEQYF. In DNA, the CDR3 is TGCGCCAGCAGCGCCGGACAGGTCGGGTCCCACGAGCAGTACTTC.